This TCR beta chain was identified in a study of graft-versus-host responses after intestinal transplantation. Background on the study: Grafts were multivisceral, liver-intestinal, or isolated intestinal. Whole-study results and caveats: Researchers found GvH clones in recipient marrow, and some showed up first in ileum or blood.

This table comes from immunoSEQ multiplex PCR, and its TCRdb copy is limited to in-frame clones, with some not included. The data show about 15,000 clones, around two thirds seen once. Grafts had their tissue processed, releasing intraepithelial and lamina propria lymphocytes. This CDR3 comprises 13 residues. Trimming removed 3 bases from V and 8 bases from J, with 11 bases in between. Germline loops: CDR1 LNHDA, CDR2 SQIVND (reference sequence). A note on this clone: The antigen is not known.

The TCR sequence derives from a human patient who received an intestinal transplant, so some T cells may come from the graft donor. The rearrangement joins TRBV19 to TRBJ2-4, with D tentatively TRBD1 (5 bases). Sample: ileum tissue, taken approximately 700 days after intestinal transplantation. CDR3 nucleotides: TGTGCCAGTAGTATCCCCAGGGAAGACATTCAGTACTTC. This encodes CASSIPREDIQYF. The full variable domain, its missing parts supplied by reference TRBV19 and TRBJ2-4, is DGGITQSPKYLFRKEGQNVTLSCEQNLNHDAMYWYRQDPGQGLRLIYYSQIVNDFQKGDIAEGYSVSREKKESFPLTVTSAQKNPTAFYLCASSIPREDIQYFGAGTRLSVL.